The 24 T cell receptor beta chains given below trace back to one sample, sequenced in a study of blood T cell repertoires in COVID-19. TCRdb's table, derived via immunoSEQ multiplex PCR, lists solely in-frame clones and lacks some. Of 330,000 or so clones in the sample, 89% are singletons; the top ten hold approximately 4.1%. Sequenced input: peripheral blood. These receptors originate from a woman in her fifties or sixties with COVID-19, enrolled during active disease.

This sequence joins TRBV5-8 and TRBJ2-3; 10 nucleotides align to TRBD2. Per germline, CDR1 SGHTS and CDR2 YDEGEE. The CDR3 is 18 amino acids. V lost 0 bases, J lost 0 bases, and 7 bases stayed unmatched. The CDR3 loop reads CASSLVLAGVSSTDTQYF. The CDR3 DNA reads as TGTGCCAGCAGCTTGGTGCTAGCGGGGGTTTCTAGCACAGATACGCAGTATTTT.

The chain couples TRBV14 to TRBJ1-1, with D possibly being TRBD1 (5 bases). Trimming left V 5 bases short and J 4 bases short, with 17 bases between. The CDR3 loop spans 15 amino acids. From germline, CDR1 is SGHDN and CDR2 FVKESK. The CDR3 reads CASSLVGGTGTEAFF. The DNA of the CDR3 is TGTGCCAGCAGCTTGGTGGGCGGGACGGGCACTGAAGCTTTCTTT.

Comment on this clone: The conserved final phenylalanine or tryptophan is absent from the CDR3, which likely points to a read error. It is unclear where the CDR3 begins or ends on the DNA, so no DNA is shown, and the CDR3 is as TCRdb lists it. The rearrangement links TRBV21-1 to TRBJ1-4; the table's D call, TRBD1, was not checked against the DNA. TRBV21-1 is marked as a pseudogene. The CDR3 region is 13 residues in length, termini included. CDR3 residues: CASSKPRERTGHA.

V gene TRBV13 combines with J gene TRBJ2-2; 7 nucleotides match TRBD1. CDR3 length: 16 residues. The germline gives CDR1 PRHDT, CDR2 FYEKMQ (reference sequence). J gave up 1 base and V 5 bases, and 7 bases lay outside the gene matches. The CDR3 nucleotides are TGTGCCAGCAGCGCCGAGGACAGGTTGAACACCGGGGAGCTGTTTTTT. It yields the protein CASSAEDRLNTGELFF.

The chain combines TRBV4-2 with TRBJ1-5; TRBD1 might be the D (5 bases). Per the germline V gene, CDR1 is LGHNA and CDR2 is YNFKEQ. This CDR3 has 17 residues. The V end was cut by 5 bases, the J end by 5 bases, with 22 bases between. CDR3 coding DNA: TGTGCCAGCAGCTCCCGACATAGGGGCACTGTGGATCAGCCCCAGCATTTT. Amino acid sequence: CASSSRHRGTVDQPQHF.

The genes are TRBV19 and TRBJ2-2, with a tentative D call TRBD1 (6 bases). V was trimmed by 8 bases and J by 0 bases, leaving 13 bases between them. The germline V gene encodes CDR1 LNHDA and CDR2 SQIVND (reference sequence). The CDR3 totals 15 residues. CDR3 sequence reads: CASQGWAANTGELFF. The DNA of the CDR3 is TGTGCCAGTCAGGGGTGGGCAGCGAACACCGGGGAGCTGTTTTTT.

The chain uses TRBV7-9 and TRBJ2-1, with 12 bases identical to TRBD2. The CDR3 is 13 amino acids. The germline gives CDR1 SEHNR, CDR2 FQNEAQ (reference sequence). The trim removed 6 bases at V and 8 bases at J, leaving 2 bases unmatched. CDR3 amino acids: CASRPSGGDEQFF. As DNA, the CDR3 is TGTGCCAGCAGGCCTAGCGGGGGGGATGAGCAGTTCTTC.

This chain uses TRBV7-9 with TRBJ1-1; TRBD1 might be the D (5 bases). Germline V gene lookup returns CDR1 SEHNR and CDR2 FQNEAQ (reference sequence). The V and J ends lost 1 base and 0 bases respectively, with 9 bases between them. This CDR3 region has 15 residues. The CDR3 sequence is CASSLVGGLNTEAFF. The CDR3 DNA is TGTGCCAGCAGCTTAGTGGGGGGACTGAACACTGAAGCTTTCTTT.

This rearrangement joins TRBV12-3 or TRBV12-4 to TRBJ1-1; D possibly corresponds to TRBD1 (6 bases). Trimming removed 6 bases at V and 6 bases at J, with 14 bases between. The CDR3 contains 13 residues. The CDR3 reads CASRQGGEPEAFF. The CDR3 DNA follows: TGTGCCAGCAGACAGGGTGGAGAACCTGAAGCTTTCTTT.

The chain is built from TRBV12-2 and TRBJ1-6; the D segment call TRBD1 is taken from the table without a DNA check. TRBV12-2 is given as a pseudogene. This CDR3 comprises 14 residues. The CDR3 reads CASHPAGHNSPLHF. CDR3 bases: TGTGCAAGTCACCCTGCAGGTCATAATTCACCCCTCCACTTT.

This chain joins TRBV3-1 (or the pseudogene TRBV3-2) and TRBJ2-1; D is unresolved. Germline CDR1 and CDR2: LGHDT and YNNKEL (reference sequence). V was cut by 1 base and J by 0 bases, with 7 bases left in between. This CDR3 spans 15 amino acids. The DNA for the CDR3 is TGTGCCAGCAGCCAAGGGGCGAGCTCCTACAATGAGCAGTTCTTC. Translation: CASSQGASSYNEQFF.

The chain is built from TRBV11-1 and TRBJ2-5; TRBD1 agrees at 8 bases. The CDR3 loop spans 14 amino acids. Germline values: CDR1 SGHAT, CDR2 FQDESV (reference sequence). V lost 5 bases, J lost 4 bases, and 6 bases stayed unmatched. The chain's CDR3 is CASSPKQGGETQYF. CDR3 nucleotides: TGTGCCAGCAGCCCAAAACAGGGGGGAGAGACCCAGTACTTC.

V is TRBV6-5 and J is TRBJ1-4, with unresolved D. The V gene's germline CDR1 is MNHEY and CDR2 SVGAGI. This CDR3 contains 15 residues. Trimming removed 7 bases from V and 5 bases from J, with 17 bases in between. CDR3 sequence reads: CASISLSGRNEKLFF. In DNA, the CDR3 is TGTGCCAGCATTTCTCTCTCAGGCCGGAATGAAAAACTGTTTTTT.

The gene calls are TRBV29-1 and TRBJ2-7, with 8 positions matching TRBD2. V lost 2 bases and J lost 4; bases outside the gene matches: 7. Germline CDR1 reads SQVTM; CDR2 reads ANQGSEA. The CDR3 totals 14 residues. CDR3 region: CSVEPPGLEYEQYF. DNA for the CDR3: TGCAGCGTTGAACCACCGGGACTAGAGTACGAGCAGTACTTC.

In its sample, this clone was seen once. J is TRBJ2-7 and V is TRBV9; the match to TRBD2 covers 13 bases. V lost 4 bases, J lost 8 bases, and 9 bases stayed unmatched. The CDR3 is 15 residues long. Germline V gives CDR1 SGDLS, CDR2 YYNGEE. CDR3 in DNA: TGTGCCAGCAGCTCGTCCGGGACTAGCGGGGCGCAGCAGTACTTC. Amino acids: CASSSSGTSGAQQYF.

The V call is TRBV19, the J call TRBJ1-6; D not certain. From germline, CDR1 is LNHDA and CDR2 SQIVND (reference sequence). The CDR3 has 12 amino acids. V lost 4 bases to trimming and J lost 10 bases, with 8 bases between them. DNA of the CDR3: TGTGCCAGTAGTAGGGGAGGATCACCCCTCCACTTT. This sequence encodes CASSRGGSPLHF. The full variable domain, in which reference TRBV19 and TRBJ1-6 provide the parts outside the CDR3, is DGGITQSPKYLFRKEGQNVTLSCEQNLNHDAMYWYRQDPGQGLRLIYYSQIVNDFQKGDIAEGYSVSREKKESFPLTVTSAQKNPTAFYLCASSRGGSPLHFGNGTRLTVT.

V usage is TRBV15 and J usage is TRBJ1-2, with TRBD1 identical over 7 bases. The CDR3 runs to 16 residues. V lost 3 bases to trimming and J lost 2 bases; unmatched junction nucleotides: 9. Germline V gene sequence: CDR1 LNHNV, CDR2 YYDKDF (reference sequence). CDR3 residues: CATSRPSDRANYGYTF. Written as DNA, the CDR3 is TGTGCCACCAGCAGGCCCTCTGACAGGGCCAACTATGGCTACACCTTC.

The chain employs TRBV2 and TRBJ1-5; D unresolved. V was trimmed by 3 bases and J by 9 bases, leaving 18 bases between them. There are 15 residues in the CDR3. CDR1 SNHLY and CDR2 FYNNEI come from the germline V gene. Here the CDR3 DNA reads TGTGCCAGCAGTGACGGCGGAGGTCCCCTACGGCCCCAGCATTTT. Its translation: CASSDGGGPLRPQHF.

V and J are TRBV11-2 and TRBJ2-7; 8 nucleotides line up with TRBD1. Germline V gene sequence: CDR1 SGHAT, CDR2 FQNNGV. J lost 2 bases, V lost 1 base, and 4 bases had no gene match. The CDR3 sequence is 15 residues long. In DNA form, the CDR3 reads TGTGCCAGCAGCTTAGCACAGGGGGTAACCTACGAGCAGTACTTC. Encoded protein: CASSLAQGVTYEQYF. Variable domain in full (rest from reference TRBV11-2 and TRBJ2-7): EAGVAQSPRYKIIEKRQSVAFWCNPISGHATLYWYQQILGQGPKLLIQFQNNGVVDDSQLPKDRFSAERLKGVDSTLKIQPAKLEDSAVYLCASSLAQGVTYEQYFGPGTRLTVT.

The CDR3 reads CASSPGHEKLFF. The DNA of the CDR3 is TGTGCCAGCAGCCCGGGTCATGAAAAACTGTTTTTT. The chain couples TRBV6-5 to TRBJ1-4; no clear D. Trimming cost V 6 bases and J 6 bases, with 8 bases left between them. The CDR3 runs to 12 residues. CDR1 is MNHEY and CDR2 is SVGAGI in the germline V gene.

The chain uses TRBV6-1 and TRBJ2-1; maybe TRBD2 (7 bases). Germline V CDR1 and CDR2: MNHNS, SASEGT. V was pared by 2 bases and J by 10 bases, with 21 bases between. This CDR3 comprises 16 residues. CDR3 coding DNA: TGTGCCAGCAGTGAAAGGTGGGGGGGCCTTGTATACGAGCAGTTCTTC. Protein sequence: CASSERWGGLVYEQFF.

This rearrangement joins TRBV6-1 to TRBJ2-7; weak D call: TRBD1 (6 bases). Between the trimmed V and J ends, which lost 2 bases and 6 bases, there was a span of 14 bases. The CDR3 is 14 amino acids. Germline V lookup: CDR1 MNHNS, CDR2 SASEGT. The CDR3 here is CASSEFVGAGEQYF. The DNA for the CDR3 is TGTGCCAGCAGTGAATTTGTGGGGGCCGGCGAGCAGTACTTC.

V and J are TRBV6-5 and TRBJ1-6, with TRBD1 as a possible D gene (6 bases). Trimming left V 6 bases short and J 12 bases short, with 18 bases between. The CDR3 length is 14 residues. Germline-derived CDR1 and CDR2 are MNHEY and SVGAGI. This chain's CDR3 is CASSPGHQSGPLHF. CDR3 nucleotides: TGTGCCAGCAGCCCGGGACACCAAAGTGGACCCCTCCACTTT.

This clone was observed many times. The genes are TRBV5-1 and TRBJ2-3, with D possibly being TRBD2 (5 bases). Trimming shortened V by 0 bases and J by 0 bases, and 5 bases separated the two germline ends. The CDR3 loop spans 14 amino acids. Germline values: CDR1 SGHRS, CDR2 YFSETQ. CDR3 coding DNA: TGCGCCAGCAGCTTGGGGACTAGCACAGATACGCAGTATTTT. Protein: CASSLGTSTDTQYF.